This TCR beta chain came from a study of cytomegalovirus exposure and HLA in healthy donors. The CDR3 covers 15 residues. CDR1 SGHRS and CDR2 YFSETQ come from the germline V gene. V dropped 0 bases and J dropped 6 bases, with 14 bases sitting between them. Notes on the study in general: Most TCRs appeared rarely, but some public TCRs recurred in many donors. CMV antigen specificity of a few CMV-associated chains was confirmed in vitro.

The donors were part of the roughly 120-subject validation cohort, which stood apart from the roughly 640-subject first cohort. TCRdb's copy holds only in-frame clones and misses some; the assay was immunoSEQ multiplex PCR. This sample has a few hundred thousand clones, with roughly 85% found just once. Points on this clone: Its antigen is not known.

This rearrangement joins TRBV5-1 to TRBJ2-3, with TRBD1 as a possible D gene (5 bases). The sequence came from a young woman in good health and CMV-seronegative. Sequencing was done on a sample of PBMCs. CDR3 coding DNA: TGCGCCAGCAGCTTGGCGGCAGGGCGCCTGGATACGCAGTATTTT. It specifies CASSLAAGRLDTQYF.